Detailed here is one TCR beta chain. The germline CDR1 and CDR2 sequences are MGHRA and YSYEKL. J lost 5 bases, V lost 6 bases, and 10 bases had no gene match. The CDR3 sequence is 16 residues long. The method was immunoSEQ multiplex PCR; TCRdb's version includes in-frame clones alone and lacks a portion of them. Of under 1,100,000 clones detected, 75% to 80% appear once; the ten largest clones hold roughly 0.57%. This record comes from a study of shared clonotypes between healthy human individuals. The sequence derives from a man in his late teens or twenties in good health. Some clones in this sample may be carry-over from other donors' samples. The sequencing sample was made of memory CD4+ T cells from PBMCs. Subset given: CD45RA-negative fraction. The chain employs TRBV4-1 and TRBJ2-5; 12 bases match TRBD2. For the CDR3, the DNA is TGCGCCAGCAGGCGTTGGGCTAGCGGGAGGGTGGAGACCCAGTACTTC. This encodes CASRRWASGRVETQYF.